This T cell receptor (beta chain) was identified during a study of blood T cell repertoires in COVID-19. Study-level background: The origin of the acute and convalescent COVID-19 samples was the United States, Italy and Spain.

Losses at the gene ends were 3 bases for V and 6 bases for J; bases not matched to a gene: 14. The CDR3 extends over 17 amino acids. Germline values: CDR1 MNHNS, CDR2 SASEGT. Assay used: immunoSEQ multiplex PCR; TCRdb lists only in-frame clones, some missing. The repertoire includes around 140,000 clones, roughly 80% of them detected once, and approximately 16% sits in the top ten. The TCR comes from a man between 45 and 60 years old with acute or convalescent COVID-19. The V gene is TRBV6-1, the J gene TRBJ1-1; 9 bases line up with TRBD1. The material sequenced was peripheral blood. The CDR3: CASSDKRDRAGRAEAFF. The CDR3 bases are TGTGCCAGCAGTGATAAAAGGGACAGGGCTGGGAGGGCTGAAGCTTTCTTT.